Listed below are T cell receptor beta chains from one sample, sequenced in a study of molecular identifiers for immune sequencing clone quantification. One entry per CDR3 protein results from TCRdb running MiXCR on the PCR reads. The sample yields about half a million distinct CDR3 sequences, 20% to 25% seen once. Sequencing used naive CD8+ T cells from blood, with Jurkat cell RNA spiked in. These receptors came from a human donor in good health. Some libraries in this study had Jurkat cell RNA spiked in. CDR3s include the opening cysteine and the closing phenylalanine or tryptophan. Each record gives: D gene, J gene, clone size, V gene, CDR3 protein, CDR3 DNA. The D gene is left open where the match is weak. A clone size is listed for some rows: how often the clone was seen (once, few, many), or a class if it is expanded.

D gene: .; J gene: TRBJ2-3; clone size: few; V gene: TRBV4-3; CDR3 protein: CASSQDWLGSTSTDTQYF; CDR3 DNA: TGCGCCAGCAGCCAAGATTGGTTGGGGTCTACTAGCACAGATACGCAGTATTTT
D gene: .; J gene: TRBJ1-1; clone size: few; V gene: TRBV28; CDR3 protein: CASSAQQLNTEAFF; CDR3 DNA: TGTGCCAGCAGCGCACAACAGTTGAACACTGAAGCTTTCTTT
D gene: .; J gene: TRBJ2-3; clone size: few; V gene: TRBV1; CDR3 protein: CTSSQPNNLASGTTDTQYF; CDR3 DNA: TGCACCAGCAGCCAACCTAACAACTTAGCAAGCGGGACGACAGATACGCAGTATTTT
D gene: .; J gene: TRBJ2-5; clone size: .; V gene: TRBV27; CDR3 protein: CASSLLSPSVQETQYF; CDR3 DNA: TGTGCCAGCAGTCTTTTATCACCCTCAGTGCAAGAGACCCAGTACTTC
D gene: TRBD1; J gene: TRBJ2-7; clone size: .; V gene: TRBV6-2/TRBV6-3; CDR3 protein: CASSYLDRVHEQYF; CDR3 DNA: TGTGCCAGCAGTTACTTGGACAGGGTCCACGAGCAGTACTTC
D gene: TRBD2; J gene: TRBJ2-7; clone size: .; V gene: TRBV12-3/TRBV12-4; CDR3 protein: CVSSSVAGKSYEQYF; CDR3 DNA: TGTGTCAGCAGCTCGGTAGCGGGTAAAAGTTACGAGCAGTACTTC
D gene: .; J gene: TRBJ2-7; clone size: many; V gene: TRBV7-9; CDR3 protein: CASSPWTEPYEQYF; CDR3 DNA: TGTGCCAGCAGCCCTTGGACAGAGCCCTACGAGCAGTACTTC
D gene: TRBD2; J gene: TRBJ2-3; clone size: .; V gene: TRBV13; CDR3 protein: CASSSGLAGGPSTDTQYF; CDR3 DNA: TGTGCCAGCAGCTCCGGACTAGCGGGAGGGCCGAGCACAGATACGCAGTATTTT
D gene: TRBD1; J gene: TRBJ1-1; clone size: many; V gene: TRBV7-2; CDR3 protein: CASTEWEGAGTEAFF; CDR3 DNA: TGTGCCAGCACCGAATGGGAGGGGGCCGGCACTGAAGCTTTCTTT
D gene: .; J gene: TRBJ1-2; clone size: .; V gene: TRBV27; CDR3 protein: CASSPYSSSYYGYTF; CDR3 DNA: TGTGCCAGCAGTCCTTACAGTTCTTCGTACTATGGCTACACCTTC
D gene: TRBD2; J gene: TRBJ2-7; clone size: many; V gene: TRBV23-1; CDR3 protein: CASSQSSSGGVAGREQYF; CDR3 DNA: TGCGCCAGCAGTCAATCTTCTAGCGGGGGTGTAGCTGGGAGGGAGCAGTACTTC
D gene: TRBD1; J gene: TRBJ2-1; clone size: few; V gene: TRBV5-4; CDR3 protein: CASNRDSSYNEQFF; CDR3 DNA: TGTGCCAGCAACCGGGACAGCTCCTACAATGAGCAGTTCTTC
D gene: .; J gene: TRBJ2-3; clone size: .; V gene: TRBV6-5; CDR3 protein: CASISTTDTQYF; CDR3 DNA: TGTGCCAGCATCAGCACCACAGATACGCAGTATTTT
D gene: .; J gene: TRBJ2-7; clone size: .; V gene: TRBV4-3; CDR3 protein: CASSQELRGIYEQYF; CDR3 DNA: TGCGCCAGCAGCCAAGAGTTGAGGGGAATCTACGAGCAGTACTTC
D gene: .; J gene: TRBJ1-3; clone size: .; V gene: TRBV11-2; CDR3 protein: CASSSTDSYRNTIYF; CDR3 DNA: TGTGCCAGCAGCTCGACGGACAGCTATAGAAACACCATATATTTT
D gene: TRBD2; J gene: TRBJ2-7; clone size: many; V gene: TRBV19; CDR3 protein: CASRLTSGEYYEQYF; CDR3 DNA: TGTGCCAGTAGACTTACTAGCGGAGAATACTACGAGCAGTACTTC
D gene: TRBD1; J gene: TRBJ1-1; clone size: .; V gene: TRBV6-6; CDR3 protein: CASGRPRDRHLNTEAFF; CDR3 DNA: TGTGCCAGCGGTCGGCCCCGGGACAGGCATTTGAACACTGAAGCTTTCTTT
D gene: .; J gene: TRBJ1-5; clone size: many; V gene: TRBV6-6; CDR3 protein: CASIKGDSNQPQHF; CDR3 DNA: TGTGCCAGCATTAAGGGGGATAGCAATCAGCCCCAGCATTTT
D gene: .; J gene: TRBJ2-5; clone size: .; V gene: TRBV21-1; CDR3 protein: CASSKAWTSGSQETQYF; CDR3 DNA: TGTGCCAGCAGCAAAGCTTGGACTAGCGGGAGCCAAGAGACCCAGTACTTC
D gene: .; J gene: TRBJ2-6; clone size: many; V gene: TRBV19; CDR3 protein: CASGTVGANVLTF; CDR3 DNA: TGTGCCTCAGGGACCGTGGGGGCCAACGTCCTGACTTTC
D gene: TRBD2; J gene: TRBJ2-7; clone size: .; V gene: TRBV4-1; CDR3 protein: CASSQVSGGHTLYEQYF; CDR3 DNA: TGCGCCAGCAGCCAAGTAAGCGGGGGTCATACTCTCTACGAGCAGTACTTC
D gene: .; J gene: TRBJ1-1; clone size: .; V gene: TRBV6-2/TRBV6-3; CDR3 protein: CASTLVFFSMNTEAFF; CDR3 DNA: TGTGCCAGCACCCTCGTATTTTTCTCTATGAACACTGAAGCTTTCTTT
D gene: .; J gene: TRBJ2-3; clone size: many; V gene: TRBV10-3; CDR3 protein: CAISGIRTDTQYF; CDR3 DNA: TGTGCCATCAGTGGGATTCGCACAGATACGCAGTATTTT
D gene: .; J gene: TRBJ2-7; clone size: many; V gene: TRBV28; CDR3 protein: CASSLLLALEQYF; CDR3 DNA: TGTGCCAGCAGTTTGTTGCTCGCCCTCGAGCAGTACTTC
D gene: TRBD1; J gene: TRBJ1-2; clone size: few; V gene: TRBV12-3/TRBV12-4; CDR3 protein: CASRPLPAGTGHQTRSGYTF; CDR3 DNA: TGTGCCAGCAGGCCGTTACCCGCCGGGACAGGGCACCAAACTCGCTCTGGCTACACCTTC
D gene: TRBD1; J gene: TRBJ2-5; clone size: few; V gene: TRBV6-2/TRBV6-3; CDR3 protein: CASSYSGIRTGPGQETQYF; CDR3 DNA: TGTGCCAGCAGTTACTCCGGAATTAGGACAGGCCCGGGCCAAGAGACCCAGTACTTC
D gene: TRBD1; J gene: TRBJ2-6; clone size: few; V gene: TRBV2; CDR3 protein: CASSEAPFDRAGANVLTF; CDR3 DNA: TGTGCCAGCAGTGAAGCTCCCTTCGACAGGGCTGGGGCCAACGTCCTGACTTTC
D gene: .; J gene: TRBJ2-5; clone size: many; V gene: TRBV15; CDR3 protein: CATSRDQGSKTQYF; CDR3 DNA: TGTGCCACCAGCAGAGACCAGGGATCGAAGACCCAGTACTTC
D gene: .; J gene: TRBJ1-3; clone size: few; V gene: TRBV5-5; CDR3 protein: CASSLDWSSGNTIYF; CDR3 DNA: TGTGCCAGCAGCTTGGATTGGAGCTCTGGAAACACCATATATTTT
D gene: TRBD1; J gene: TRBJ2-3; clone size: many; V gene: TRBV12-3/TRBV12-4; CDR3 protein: CASSRGQGITDTQYF; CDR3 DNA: TGTGCCAGCAGTCGAGGACAGGGGATCACAGATACGCAGTATTTT
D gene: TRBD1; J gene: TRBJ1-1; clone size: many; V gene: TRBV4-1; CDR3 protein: CASSPNSMGQLHEAFF; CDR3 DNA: TGCGCCAGCAGCCCAAATTCGATGGGACAGCTACATGAAGCTTTCTTT
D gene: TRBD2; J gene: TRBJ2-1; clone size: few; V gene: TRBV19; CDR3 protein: CASSAPAGNYNEQFF; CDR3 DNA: TGTGCCAGTAGTGCACCAGCGGGGAACTACAATGAGCAGTTCTTC
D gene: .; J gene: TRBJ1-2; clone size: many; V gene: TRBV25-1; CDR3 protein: CASSGGTVYNYGYTF; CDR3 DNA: TGTGCCAGCAGTGGAGGGACCGTGTATAACTATGGCTACACCTTC
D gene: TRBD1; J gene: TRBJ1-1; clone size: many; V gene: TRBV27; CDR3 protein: CASKQGVAEAFF; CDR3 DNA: TGTGCCAGCAAACAGGGGGTCGCTGAAGCTTTCTTT
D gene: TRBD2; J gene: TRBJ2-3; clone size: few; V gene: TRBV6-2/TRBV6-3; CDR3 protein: CASRTILAVTDTQYF; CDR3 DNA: TGTGCCAGCAGAACCATTCTAGCGGTCACAGATACGCAGTATTTT
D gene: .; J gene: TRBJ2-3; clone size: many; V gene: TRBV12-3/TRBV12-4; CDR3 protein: CASSSGAGDTQYF; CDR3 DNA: TGTGCCAGCAGTTCAGGGGCTGGAGATACGCAGTATTTT